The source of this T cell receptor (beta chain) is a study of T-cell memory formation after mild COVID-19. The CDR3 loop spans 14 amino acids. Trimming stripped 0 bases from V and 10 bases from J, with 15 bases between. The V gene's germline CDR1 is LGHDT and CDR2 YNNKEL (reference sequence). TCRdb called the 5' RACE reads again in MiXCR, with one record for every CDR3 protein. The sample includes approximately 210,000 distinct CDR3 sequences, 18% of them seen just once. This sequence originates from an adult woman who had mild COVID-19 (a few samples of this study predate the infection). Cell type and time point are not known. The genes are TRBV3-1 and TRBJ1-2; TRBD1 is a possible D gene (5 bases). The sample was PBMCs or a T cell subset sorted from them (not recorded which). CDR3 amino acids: CASSQDSAGRSYTF. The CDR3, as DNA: TGTGCCAGCAGCCAAGACTCTGCGGGGCGGTCCTACACCTTC.